This T cell receptor beta chain was documented in a study of T cell responses to AZD1222 COVID-19 vaccine (dated by TCRdb to about 2021). Regarding the complete study: TCR sequencing was performed for more than 230 trial participants, of whom 207 were given two doses of AZD1222 and approximately 26 were given two doses of MenACWY control vaccine. Trial participants were enrolled by age into 18-55, 56-69 and 70-plus year subgroups, with around 140, 26 and 57 TCR-sequenced participants respectively.

This clone appeared a few times. Its antigen is currently not known. Base-call qualities are not available, and no considerably larger clone is one nucleotide away. This sample's time point label indicates: about 28 days (+/-7) after the second vaccine dose. AZD1222 recipients given second doses at about 4 weeks or at about 12 weeks were pooled, since spike-specific TCR depth and breadth were not found to differ between the two schedules. The vaccinee samples were drawn from two UK trials, COV001 and COV002, one of which was a single-blind randomized controlled phase 2/3 trial testing AZD1222 (ChAdOx1 nCoV-19) in healthy adults. For TCRbeta chain sequencing, PBMC samples were collected from trial participants at day 0 and at day 28 after the second dose. Study-wide findings and limitations: Reportedly, close to half of the unique spike-specific TCRs recognized epitopes lying outside the regions that are mutated in the B.1.351 and B.1.1.7 variants. The 56-69-year group was small, and its depth increase did not reach significance, likely because of low power. Because no day 14 peak-response samples were available, the repertoires could be characterized only after the peak T cell response. Participants were mostly white British and included more females than males, and it was suggested by the authors that clonal diversity may have been underestimated. Conclusions about previously exposed vaccinees are limited because only six or seven AZD1222 recipients were SARS-CoV-2 seropositive at baseline. The vaccine-associated CD4 TCRs covered the entire spike protein, and the dominant responses fell in regions 160-218 and 743-854. A significant rise in spike-specific TCR breadth and depth was observed after two AZD1222 doses relative to day 0 and relative to MenACWY recipients.

The CDR3 regions of human TCRbeta chains were subjected to immunosequencing. In the paper's pipeline: Repertoire TCRs were matched against a reference library of SARS-CoV-2-specific TCRs generated with the MIRA antigen-specificity platform. Breadth was defined as the fraction of unique TCRs that were SARS-CoV-2-associated, and depth was defined as the fraction of total T cells that were SARS-CoV-2-associated. Using the MIRA data, each spike-specific TCR was mapped to the spike region that the TCR reacts to and placed in a CD4 or CD8 class. Log10-transformed breadth and depth values were compared by one-way ANOVA with Sidak's multiple comparisons tests. TCRdb took this table from immuneACCESS and kept in-frame rearrangements with V and J called. Such tables lack part of the clones; where checked against another copy, unresolved V genes explain under half of the gap, and the rest is unexplained. V, J and clone size are taken as reported in that table, and D and trimming were inferred from the DNA itself. This sample lists about 180,000 clones; 88% were detected once. In total, the top ten clones hold about 9.9% of the sample.

V and J lose 3 bases and 3 bases, and a span of 6 bases separates them. Its CDR3 holds 13 amino acids, cysteine through phenylalanine. The only DNA kept is the CDR3, 39 bases in frame from the first base. This receptor was taken from an adult who received the AZD1222 COVID-19 vaccine. This receptor chain uses TRBV12-3 or TRBV12-4 and TRBJ1-3, with the D gene uncertain. The sample here was peripheral blood, taken 28 days after the second AZD1222 dose. CDR3 region: CASSFSLGNTIYF. The DNA reads TGTGCCAGCAGTTTCTCCCTTGGAAACACCATATATTTT.